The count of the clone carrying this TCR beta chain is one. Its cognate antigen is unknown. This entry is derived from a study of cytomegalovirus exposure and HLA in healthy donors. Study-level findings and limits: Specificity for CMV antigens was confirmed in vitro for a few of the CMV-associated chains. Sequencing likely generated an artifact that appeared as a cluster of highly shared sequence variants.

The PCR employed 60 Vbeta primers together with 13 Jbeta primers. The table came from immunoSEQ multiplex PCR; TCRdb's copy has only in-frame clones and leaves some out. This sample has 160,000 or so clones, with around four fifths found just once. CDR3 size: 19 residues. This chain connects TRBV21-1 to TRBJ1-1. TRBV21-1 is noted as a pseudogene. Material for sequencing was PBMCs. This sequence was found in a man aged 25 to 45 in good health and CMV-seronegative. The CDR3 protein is CASSKEVGGAGWVNTEAFF. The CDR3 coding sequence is TGTGCCAGCAGCAAAGAGGTTGGGGGGGCCGGCTGGGTGAACACTGAAGCTTTCTTT.